A single T cell receptor (beta chain) is shown here with its context. The CDR3 sequence is 14 residues long. The V gene's germline CDR1 is LNHDA and CDR2 SQIVND (reference sequence). V lost 6 bases and J 9 bases, leaving 18 bases between the germline ends. The data were obtained in a study of early T cells in non-severe SARS-CoV-2 infection. TCRdb passed the 5' RACE reads through MiXCR, listing each CDR3 protein once. The repertoire holds more than 35,000 distinct CDR3 sequences, with around 5.7% as singletons. The clonotype originates from an adult who was a healthcare worker with PCR-confirmed SARS-CoV-2 infection or an uninfected control (not recorded which). V is TRBV19 and J is TRBJ2-1; tentatively, D is TRBD1 or TRBD2 (5 bases each). Sequencing was done on a sample of whole blood. The CDR3 sequence is CASSPPRGAGEQFF. The CDR3 DNA sequence: TGTGCCAGTAGCCCCCCAAGAGGGGCAGGTGAGCAGTTCTTC.